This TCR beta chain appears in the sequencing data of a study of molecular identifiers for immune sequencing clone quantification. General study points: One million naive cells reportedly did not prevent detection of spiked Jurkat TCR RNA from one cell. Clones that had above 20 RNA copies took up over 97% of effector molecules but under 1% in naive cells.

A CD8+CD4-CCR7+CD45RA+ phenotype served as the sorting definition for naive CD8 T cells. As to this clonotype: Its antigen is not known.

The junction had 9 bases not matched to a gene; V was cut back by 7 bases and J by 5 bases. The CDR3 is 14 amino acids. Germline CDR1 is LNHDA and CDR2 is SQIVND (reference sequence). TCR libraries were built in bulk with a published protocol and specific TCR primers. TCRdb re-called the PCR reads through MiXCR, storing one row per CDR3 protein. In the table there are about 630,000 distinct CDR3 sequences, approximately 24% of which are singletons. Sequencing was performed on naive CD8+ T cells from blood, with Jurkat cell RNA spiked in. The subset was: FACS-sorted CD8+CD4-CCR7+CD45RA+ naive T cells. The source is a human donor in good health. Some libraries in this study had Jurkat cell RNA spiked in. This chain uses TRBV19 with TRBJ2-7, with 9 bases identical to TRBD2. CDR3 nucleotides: TGTGCCAGTATGCGCGGGGGGGCCTCAGACGAGCAGTACTTC. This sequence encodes CASMRGGASDEQYF.